The clone carrying this T cell receptor (beta chain) occurred a few times. These data originate in a study of blood T cells in healthy people across ages. This CDR3 region has 15 residues. J gave up 4 bases and V 5 bases, and 9 bases lay outside the gene matches. A second PCR of 7 to 11 cycles used a sample-barcoded 5' primer and a J-beta primer mix. TCRdb re-analysed the 5' RACE reads in MiXCR, keeping a single row per CDR3 protein. The sample has about 1.1 million distinct CDR3 sequences, around two fifths seen once. The TCR sequence derives from a man between 18 and 29 years old in good health. What was sequenced was blood. This chain joins TRBV12-3 or TRBV12-4 and TRBJ1-2; 8 nucleotides line up with TRBD1. CDR3: CASSPGQGWSYGYTF. The DNA of the CDR3 is TGTGCCAGCAGTCCCGGACAGGGTTGGAGCTATGGCTACACCTTC.